This T cell receptor beta chain was sequenced for a study of glioma-infiltrating T cells after dendritic cell vaccination. Study information: Between about 2003 and 2013, patients got autologous tumor lysate-pulsed dendritic cell vaccines. Study outcomes and limitations: Higher TCR clonality did not directly relate to longer survival.

The protocol was immunoSEQ multiplex PCR, while the TCRdb copy is restricted to in-frame clones and leaves out a portion. The data contain tens of thousands of clones, roughly 84% of them seen just once; the ten biggest clones take up about 2.3%. Noted time point: after dendritic cell vaccination, including at tumor progression/relapse. Blood PBMC samples: pre-vaccination, two weeks post third vaccination, and at tumor progression. In regard to this clone: Antigen unknown.

Sequenced here: blood, sampled after dendritic cell vaccination. This TCR derives from a human donor with glioblastoma.

As DNA, the CDR3 is TGTGCCATCAGTGAAAGTGGGGGGTATGAAAAACTGTTTTTT. Its translation: CAISESGGYEKLFF. This chain uses TRBV10-3 with TRBJ1-4; possibly TRBD1 for D (5 bases). This CDR3 is 14 amino acids long. Looked up from germline, CDR1 is ENHRY and CDR2 is SYGVKD. V was clipped by 3 bases and J by 6 bases, with 11 bases between them.